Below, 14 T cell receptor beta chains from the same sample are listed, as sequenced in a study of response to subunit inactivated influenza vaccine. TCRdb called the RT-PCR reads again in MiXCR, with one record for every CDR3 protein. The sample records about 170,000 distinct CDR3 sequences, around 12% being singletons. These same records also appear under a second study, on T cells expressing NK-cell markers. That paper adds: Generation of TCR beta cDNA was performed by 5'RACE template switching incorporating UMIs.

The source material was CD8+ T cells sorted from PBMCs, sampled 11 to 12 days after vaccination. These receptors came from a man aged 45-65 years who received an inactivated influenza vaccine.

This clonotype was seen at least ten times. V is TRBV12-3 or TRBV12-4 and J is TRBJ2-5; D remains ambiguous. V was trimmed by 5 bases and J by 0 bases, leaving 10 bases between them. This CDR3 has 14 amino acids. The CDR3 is CASSHYRNQETQYF. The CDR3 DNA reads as TGTGCCAGCAGTCACTACAGAAACCAAGAGACCCAGTACTTC.

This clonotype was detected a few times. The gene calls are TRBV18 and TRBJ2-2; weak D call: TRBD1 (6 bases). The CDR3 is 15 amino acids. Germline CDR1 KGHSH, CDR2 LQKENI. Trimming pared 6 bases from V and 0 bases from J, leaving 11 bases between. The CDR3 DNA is TGTGCCAGCTCGGTGGGGGCGGCGAACACCGGGGAGCTGTTTTTT. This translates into CASSVGAANTGELFF.

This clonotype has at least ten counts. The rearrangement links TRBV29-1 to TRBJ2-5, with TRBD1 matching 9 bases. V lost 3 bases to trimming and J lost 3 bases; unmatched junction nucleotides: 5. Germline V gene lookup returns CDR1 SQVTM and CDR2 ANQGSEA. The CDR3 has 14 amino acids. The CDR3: CSVDGTGYEETQYF. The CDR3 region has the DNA TGCAGCGTTGATGGGACAGGGTACGAAGAGACCCAGTACTTC.

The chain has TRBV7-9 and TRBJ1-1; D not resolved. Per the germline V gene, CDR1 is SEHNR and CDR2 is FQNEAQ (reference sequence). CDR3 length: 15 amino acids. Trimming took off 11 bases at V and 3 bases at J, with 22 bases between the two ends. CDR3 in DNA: TGTGCCGTCAGATCTGTAGCAACCCTGGACACTGAAGCTTTCTTT. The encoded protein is CAVRSVATLDTEAFF. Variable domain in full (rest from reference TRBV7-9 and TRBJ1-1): DTGVSQNPRHKITKRGQNVTFRCDPISEHNRLYWYRQTLGQGPEFLTYFQNEAQLEKSRLLSDRFSAERPKGSFSTLEIQRTEQGDSAMYLCAVRSVATLDTEAFFGQGTRLTVV.

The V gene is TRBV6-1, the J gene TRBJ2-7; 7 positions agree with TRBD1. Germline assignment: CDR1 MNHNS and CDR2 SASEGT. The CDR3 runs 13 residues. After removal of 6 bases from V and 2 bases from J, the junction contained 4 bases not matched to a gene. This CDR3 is CASRPGQPYEQYF. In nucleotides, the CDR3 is TGTGCCAGCAGGCCGGGACAGCCCTACGAGCAGTACTTC.

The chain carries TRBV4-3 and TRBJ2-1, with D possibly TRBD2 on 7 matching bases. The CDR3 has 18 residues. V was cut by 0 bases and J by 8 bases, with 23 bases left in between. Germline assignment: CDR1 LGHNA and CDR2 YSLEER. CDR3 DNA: TGCGCCAGCAGCCAAGAAGGGGAGGGGGACCTCCGTAGGGATGAGCAGTTCTTC. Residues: CASSQEGEGDLRRDEQFF.

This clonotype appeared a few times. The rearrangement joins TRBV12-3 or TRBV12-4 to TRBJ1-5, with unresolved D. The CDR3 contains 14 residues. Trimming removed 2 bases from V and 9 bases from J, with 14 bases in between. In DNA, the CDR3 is TGTGCCAGCAGTTTAAATGACCCCGCCCGGCCCCAGCATTTT. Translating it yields CASSLNDPARPQHF.

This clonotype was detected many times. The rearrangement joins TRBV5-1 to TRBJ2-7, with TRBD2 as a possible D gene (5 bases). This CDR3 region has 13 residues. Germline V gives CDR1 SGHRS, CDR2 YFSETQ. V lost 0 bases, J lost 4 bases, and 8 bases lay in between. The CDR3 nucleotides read TGCGCCAGCAGCTTGGCCGCGGGTTACGAGCAGTACTTC. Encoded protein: CASSLAAGYEQYF.

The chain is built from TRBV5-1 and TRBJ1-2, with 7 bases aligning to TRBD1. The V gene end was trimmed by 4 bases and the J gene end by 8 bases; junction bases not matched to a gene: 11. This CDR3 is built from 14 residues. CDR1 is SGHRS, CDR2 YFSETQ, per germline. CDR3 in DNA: TGCGCCAGCAGCCCCGGGACAGCTTTTGTGGGCTACACCTTC. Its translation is CASSPGTAFVGYTF.

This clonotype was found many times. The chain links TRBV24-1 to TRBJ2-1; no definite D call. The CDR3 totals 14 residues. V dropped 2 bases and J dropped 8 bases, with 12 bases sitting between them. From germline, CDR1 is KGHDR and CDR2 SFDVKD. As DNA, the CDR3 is TGTGCCACCAGTGATTCCGGAGCTGGGTATGAGCAGTTCTTC. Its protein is CATSDSGAGYEQFF.

In nucleotides, the CDR3 is TGTGCCAGCAGTGGAGGACAGGGCCCCCAAGAGACCCAGTACTTC. This codes for CASSGGQGPQETQYF. The chain recombines TRBV12-3 or TRBV12-4 with TRBJ2-5; 8 bases map to TRBD1. The V segment lost 5 bases and the J segment 1 base; nucleotides outside the gene matches: 6. The CDR3 is 15 residues long.

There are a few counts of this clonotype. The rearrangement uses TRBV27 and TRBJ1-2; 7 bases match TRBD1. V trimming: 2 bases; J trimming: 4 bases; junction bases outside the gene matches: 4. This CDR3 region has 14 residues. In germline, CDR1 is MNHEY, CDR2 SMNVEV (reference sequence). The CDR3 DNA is TGTGCCAGCAGTTTAAAGGGGGCGGGCTATGGCTACACCTTC. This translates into CASSLKGAGYGYTF.

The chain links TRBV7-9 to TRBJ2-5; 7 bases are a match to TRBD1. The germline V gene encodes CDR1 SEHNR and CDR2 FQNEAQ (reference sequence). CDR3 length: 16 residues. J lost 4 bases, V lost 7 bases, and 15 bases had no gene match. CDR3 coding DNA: TGTGCCAGCACCGAATTCGGCACAGGGGTTCGAGAGACCCAGTACTTC. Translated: CASTEFGTGVRETQYF.

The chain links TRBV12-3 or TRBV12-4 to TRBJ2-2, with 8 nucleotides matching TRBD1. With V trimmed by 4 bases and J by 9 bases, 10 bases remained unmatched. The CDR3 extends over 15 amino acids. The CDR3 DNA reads TGTGCCAGCAGTTCCGACAGGGGAGTAGCCTGGGAGCTGTTTTTT. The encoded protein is CASSSDRGVAWELFF.